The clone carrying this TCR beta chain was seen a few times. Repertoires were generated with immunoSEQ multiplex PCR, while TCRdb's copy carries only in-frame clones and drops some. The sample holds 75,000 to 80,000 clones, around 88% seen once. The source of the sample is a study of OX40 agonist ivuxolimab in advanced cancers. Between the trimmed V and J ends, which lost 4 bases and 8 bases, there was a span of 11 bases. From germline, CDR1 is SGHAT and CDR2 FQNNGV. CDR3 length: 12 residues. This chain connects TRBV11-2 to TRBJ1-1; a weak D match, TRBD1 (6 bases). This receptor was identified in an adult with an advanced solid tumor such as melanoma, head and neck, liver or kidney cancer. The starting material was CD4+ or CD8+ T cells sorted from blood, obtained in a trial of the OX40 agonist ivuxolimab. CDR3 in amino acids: CASSYQGSEAFF. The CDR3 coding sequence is TGTGCCAGCAGCTACCAGGGGTCGGAAGCTTTCTTT.